This T cell receptor beta chain was identified in a study of preoperative IRX-2 immunotherapy in early breast cancer. Germline values: CDR1 ENHRY, CDR2 SYGVKD. Between the trimmed V and J ends, which lost 7 bases and 7 bases, there was a span of 14 bases. The CDR3 is 13 amino acids. Assay: immunoSEQ multiplex PCR; the TCRdb copy retains only in-frame clones and omits some. Found here are under 30,000 clones, approximately 90% of them singletons; the top ten hold approximately 30%. The sample's treatment: preoperative locoregional IRX-2 cytokine immunotherapy. This phase Ib study tested locoregional IRX-2 cytokine immunotherapy given before surgery.

Sequencing used tumor tissue, obtained after IRX-2 immunotherapy. The chain employs TRBV10-3 and TRBJ2-1; D may be TRBD2 (6 bases). The receptor comes from a human donor with breast cancer. In DNA, the CDR3 is TGTGCCATCAAGGAGGGACCACCGAATGAGCAGTTCTTC. The encoded protein is CAIKEGPPNEQFF.